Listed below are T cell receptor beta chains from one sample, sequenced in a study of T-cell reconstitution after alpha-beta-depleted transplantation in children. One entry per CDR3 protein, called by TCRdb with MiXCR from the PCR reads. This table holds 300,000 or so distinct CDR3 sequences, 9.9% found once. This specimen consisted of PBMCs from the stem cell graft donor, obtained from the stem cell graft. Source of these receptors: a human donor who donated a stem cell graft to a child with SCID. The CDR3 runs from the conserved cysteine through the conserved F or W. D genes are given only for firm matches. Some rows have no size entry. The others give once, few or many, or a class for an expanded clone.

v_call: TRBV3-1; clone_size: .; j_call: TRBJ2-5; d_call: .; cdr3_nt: TGTGCCAGCAGCCAAGGGACTATTGAGACCCAGTACTTC; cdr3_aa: CASSQGTIETQYF
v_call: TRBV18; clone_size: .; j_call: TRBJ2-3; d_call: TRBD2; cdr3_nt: TGTGCCAGCTCACCGGAAGCGGGGGGGCAGAGAGATACGCAGTATTTT; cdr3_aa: CASSPEAGGQRDTQYF
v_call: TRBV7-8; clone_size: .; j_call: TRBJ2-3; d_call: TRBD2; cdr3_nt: TGTGCCAGCAGCTTAATATCGCAGCGGGGGGGAGATACGCAGTATTTT; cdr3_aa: CASSLISQRGGDTQYF
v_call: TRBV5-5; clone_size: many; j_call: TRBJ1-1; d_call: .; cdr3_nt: TGTGCCAGTGCAGCGAACACTGAAGCTTTCTTT; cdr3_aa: CASAANTEAFF
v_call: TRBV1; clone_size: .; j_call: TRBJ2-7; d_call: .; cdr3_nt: TGCACCAGCAGCCAAGATAAGGGCTATTTAAACGAGCAGTACTTC; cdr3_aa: CTSSQDKGYLNEQYF
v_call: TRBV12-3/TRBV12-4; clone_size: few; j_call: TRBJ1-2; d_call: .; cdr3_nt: TGTGCCAGCAGCCTCCCGAGACATCCGGATGGCTACACCTTC; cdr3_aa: CASSLPRHPDGYTF
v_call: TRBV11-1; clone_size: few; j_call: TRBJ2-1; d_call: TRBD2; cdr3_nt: TGTGCCAGCAGCTTATTGACTAGCGGGGGTCCTTTTGGGAATGAGCAGTTCTTC; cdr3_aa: CASSLLTSGGPFGNEQFF
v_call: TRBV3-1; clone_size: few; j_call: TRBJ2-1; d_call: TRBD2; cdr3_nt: TGTGCCAGCAGCCAAGAGGCGGCGGGGGGGAATTACAATGAGCAGTTCTTC; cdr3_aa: CASSQEAAGGNYNEQFF
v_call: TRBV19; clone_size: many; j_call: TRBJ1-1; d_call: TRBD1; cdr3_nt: TGTGCCAGTAGTGCCCGGGACAGGGGGCCGAACACTGAAGCTTTCTTT; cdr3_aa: CASSARDRGPNTEAFF
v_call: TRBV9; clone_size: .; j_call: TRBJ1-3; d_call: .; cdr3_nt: TGTGCCAGCAGCGTAGAGTTAGGGGCTCGAAACACCATATATTTT; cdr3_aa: CASSVELGARNTIYF
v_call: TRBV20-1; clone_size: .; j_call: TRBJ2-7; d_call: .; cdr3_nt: TGCAGTGCTAGAGATGGGGGGCCCGATGGGTACGAGCAGTACTTC; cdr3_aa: CSARDGGPDGYEQYF
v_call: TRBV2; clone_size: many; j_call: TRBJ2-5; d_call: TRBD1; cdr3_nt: TGTGCCAGCAGACTCCGGGACAGGGAGCAAGAGACCCAGTACTTC; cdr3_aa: CASRLRDREQETQYF
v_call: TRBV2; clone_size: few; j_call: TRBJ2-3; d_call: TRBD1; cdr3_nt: TGTGCCAGCAGAGATGGGACAGCTCTTTGGCCAGATACGCAGTATTTT; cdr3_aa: CASRDGTALWPDTQYF
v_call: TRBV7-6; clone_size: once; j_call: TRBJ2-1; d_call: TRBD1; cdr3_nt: TGTGCCAGCAGCGGACCTGGACAGGGCTACAATGAGCAGTTATTC; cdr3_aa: CASSGPGQGYNEQLF
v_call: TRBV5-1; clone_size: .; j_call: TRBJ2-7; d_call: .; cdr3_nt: TGCGCCAGCAGCATACTACAGGGCCTTGACTACGAGCAGTACTTC; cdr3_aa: CASSILQGLDYEQYF
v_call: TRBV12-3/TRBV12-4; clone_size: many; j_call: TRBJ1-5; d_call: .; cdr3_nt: TGTGCCAGCAGCTTAGGGAGCAATCAGCCCCAGCATTTT; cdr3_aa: CASSLGSNQPQHF
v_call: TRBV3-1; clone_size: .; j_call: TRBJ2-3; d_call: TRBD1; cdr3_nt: TGTGCCAGCTGCAAGGTGGGGACAGGGACACATACGCAGTATTTT; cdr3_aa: CASCKVGTGTHTQYF
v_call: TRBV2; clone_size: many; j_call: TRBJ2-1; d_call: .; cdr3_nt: TGTGCCACAGAGAGGGTTGCCCGCAATGAGCAGTTCTTC; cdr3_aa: CATERVARNEQFF
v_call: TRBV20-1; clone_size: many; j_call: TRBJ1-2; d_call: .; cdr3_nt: TGCAGTGCTAGTTGGCAGGGCGCGGGTGCTGGCTACACCTTC; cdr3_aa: CSASWQGAGAGYTF
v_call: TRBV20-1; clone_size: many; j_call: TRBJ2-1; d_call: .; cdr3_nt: TGCAGTGCTAGAGATCTATTGGGGGGCGAGAATGAGCAGTTCTTC; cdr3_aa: CSARDLLGGENEQFF
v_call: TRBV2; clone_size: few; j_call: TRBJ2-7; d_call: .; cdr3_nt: TGTGCCAGCACGGAGAGGCCCTACGAGCAGTACTTC; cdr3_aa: CASTERPYEQYF
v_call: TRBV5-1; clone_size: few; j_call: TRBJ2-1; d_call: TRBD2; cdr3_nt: TGCGCCAGCAGCCCGGGAGGGAGGAGCTCCTACAATGAGCAGTTCTTC; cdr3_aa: CASSPGGRSSYNEQFF
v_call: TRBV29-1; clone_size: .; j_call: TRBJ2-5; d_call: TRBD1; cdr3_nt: TGCAGCGTGGCGGACAGGGAAGAGACCCAGTACTTC; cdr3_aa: CSVADREETQYF
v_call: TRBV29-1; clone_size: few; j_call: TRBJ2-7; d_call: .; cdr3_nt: TGCAGCGTTGAAGTAAGGGACTCCTACGAGCAGTACTTC; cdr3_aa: CSVEVRDSYEQYF
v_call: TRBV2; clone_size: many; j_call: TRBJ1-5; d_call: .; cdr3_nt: TGTGCCAGCAGCCCGGCGAATCAGCCCCAGCATTTT; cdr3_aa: CASSPANQPQHF
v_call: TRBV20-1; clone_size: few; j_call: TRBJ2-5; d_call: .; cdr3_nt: TGCAGTGCTATCGTGAGGAGGGGGCTGGAGACCCAGTACTTC; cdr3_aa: CSAIVRRGLETQYF
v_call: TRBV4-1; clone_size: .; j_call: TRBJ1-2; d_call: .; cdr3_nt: TGCGCCAGCAGCCAAGATTGGAATGGCTACACCTTC; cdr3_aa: CASSQDWNGYTF
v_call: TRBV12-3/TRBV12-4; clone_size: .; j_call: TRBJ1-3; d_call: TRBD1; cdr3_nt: TGTGCCTACACCGGGACAGGGGGGTCTGGAAACACCATATATTTT; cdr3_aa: CAYTGTGGSGNTIYF
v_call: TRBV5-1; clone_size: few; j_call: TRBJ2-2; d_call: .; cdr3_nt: TGCGCCAGCAGCACGAGTACAAAGCGGAGCGGGGAGCTGTTTTTT; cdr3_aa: CASSTSTKRSGELFF
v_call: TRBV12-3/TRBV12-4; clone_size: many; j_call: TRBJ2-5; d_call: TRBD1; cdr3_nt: TGTGCCAGCAGCCCTCCAGGGGGTATCCAAGAGACCCAGTACTTC; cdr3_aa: CASSPPGGIQETQYF
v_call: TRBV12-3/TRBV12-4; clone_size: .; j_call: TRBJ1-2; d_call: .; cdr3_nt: TGTGCCAGCAGCACCCCACTGGCTCCGATTTCTAACTATGGCTACACCTTC; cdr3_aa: CASSTPLAPISNYGYTF
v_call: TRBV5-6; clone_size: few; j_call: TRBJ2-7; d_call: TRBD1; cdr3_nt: TGTGCCAGCAGTTCTGGGACAGGGCCCGAGCAGTACTTC; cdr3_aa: CASSSGTGPEQYF
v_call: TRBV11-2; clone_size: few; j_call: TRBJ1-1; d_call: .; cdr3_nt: TGTGCCAGCAGCCCTAAGAACACTGAAGCTTTCTTT; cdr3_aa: CASSPKNTEAFF
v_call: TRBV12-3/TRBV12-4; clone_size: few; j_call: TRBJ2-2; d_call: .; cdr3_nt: TGTGCCAGCAACCGAGGGGATTTTAGTGCCGGGGAGCTGTTTTTT; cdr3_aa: CASNRGDFSAGELFF
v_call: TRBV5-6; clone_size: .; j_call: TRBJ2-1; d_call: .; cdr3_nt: TGTGCCAGCAGCTGGGAAGCCCCGTACAATGAGCAGTTCTTC; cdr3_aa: CASSWEAPYNEQFF
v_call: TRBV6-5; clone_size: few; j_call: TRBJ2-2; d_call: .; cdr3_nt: TGTGCCAGCAGTCGCCCCACTAGCAAATCTAACACCGGGGAGCTGTTTTTT; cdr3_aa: CASSRPTSKSNTGELFF
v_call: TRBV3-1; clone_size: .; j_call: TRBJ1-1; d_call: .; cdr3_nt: TGTGCCAGCAGCCGTACAGGGATGGGTACTGAAGCTTTCTTT; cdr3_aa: CASSRTGMGTEAFF
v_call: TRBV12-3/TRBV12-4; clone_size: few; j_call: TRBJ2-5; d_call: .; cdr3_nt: TGTGCCAGCAGCTGGACCCCGGAGACAGACTTTTCCAAAACCCAGTACTTC; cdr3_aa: CASSWTPETDFSKTQYF
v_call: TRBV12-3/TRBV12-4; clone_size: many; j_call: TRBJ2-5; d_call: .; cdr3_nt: TGTGCCAGCACGAGAAGGGTCCAAGAGACCCAGTACTTC; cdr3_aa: CASTRRVQETQYF
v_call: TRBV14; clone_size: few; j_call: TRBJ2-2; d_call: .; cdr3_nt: TGTGCCAGCAGCGCTGTTTTTGGACATCCTAATTTCGGCGGGGAGCTGTTTTTT; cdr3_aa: CASSAVFGHPNFGGELFF
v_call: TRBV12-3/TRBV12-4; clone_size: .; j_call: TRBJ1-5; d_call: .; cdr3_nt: TGTGCCAGCAGTGATAGCAATCAGCCCCAGCATTTT; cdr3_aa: CASSDSNQPQHF
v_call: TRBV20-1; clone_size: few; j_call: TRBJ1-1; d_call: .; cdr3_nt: TGCAGTACCCTTGAGCACCCTGGCACTGAAGCTTTCTTT; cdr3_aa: CSTLEHPGTEAFF
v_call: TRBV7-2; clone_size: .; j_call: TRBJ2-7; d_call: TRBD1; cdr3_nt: TGTGCCAGCAGCGTAGAGGGGACAGATCTCTACGAGCAGTACTTC; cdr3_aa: CASSVEGTDLYEQYF
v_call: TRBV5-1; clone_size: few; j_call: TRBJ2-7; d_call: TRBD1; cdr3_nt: TGCGCCAGCAGCAAAAGGACAGGGGGCGAAGTGAGCGAGCAGTACTTC; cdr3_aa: CASSKRTGGEVSEQYF
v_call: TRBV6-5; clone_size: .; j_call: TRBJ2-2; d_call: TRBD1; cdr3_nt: TGTGCCAGCAGTTCCGGACAGGACACCGGGGAGCTGTTTTTT; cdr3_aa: CASSSGQDTGELFF
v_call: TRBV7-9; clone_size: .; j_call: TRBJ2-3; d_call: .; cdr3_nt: TGTGCCAACTCGGAGGGGGGGGACACTAGCACAGATACGCAGTATTTT; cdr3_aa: CANSEGGDTSTDTQYF
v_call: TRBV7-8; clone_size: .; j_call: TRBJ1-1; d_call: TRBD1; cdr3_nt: TGTGCCAGCAGCCGAGACAGGGCGGGCAACACTGAAGCTTTCTTT; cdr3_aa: CASSRDRAGNTEAFF
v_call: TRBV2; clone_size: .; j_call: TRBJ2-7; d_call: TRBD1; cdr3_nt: TGTGCCAGCAGTGAGACAGGGTTCTCCTACGAGCAGTACTTC; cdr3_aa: CASSETGFSYEQYF
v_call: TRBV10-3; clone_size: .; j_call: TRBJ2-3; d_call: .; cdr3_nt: TGTGCCATCAGTGAGCAGGGGACAGATACGCAGTATTTT; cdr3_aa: CAISEQGTDTQYF
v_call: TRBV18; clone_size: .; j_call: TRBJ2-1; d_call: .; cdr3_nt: TGTGCCAGCTCACCCTCTACAGGGTTATTTTCGTTTGTTAACAATGAGCAGTTCTTC; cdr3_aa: CASSPSTGLFSFVNNEQFF